One and the same sample provided the 12 T cell receptor beta chains below, sequenced in a study of T cells in Graves' hyperthyroidism and ophthalmopathy. Amplified regions were TCR beta CDR3 sequences from RNA transcripts. HTBI primers were used for first-round RT-PCR of the TCR CDR3. TCRdb reprocessed the multiplex PCR reads with MiXCR, giving one entry per CDR3 protein. The data contain almost 350,000 distinct CDR3 sequences, 15% to 20% of them singletons. Sequencing used blood. The source is a woman aged 40 to 49 with Graves' ophthalmopathy.

There are many counts of this clonotype. The J gene is TRBJ2-5, the V gene TRBV7-2; weak D call: TRBD2 (6 bases). CDR3 size: 14 residues. Germline CDR1 is SGHTA and CDR2 is FQGNSA. Deletions cut 5 bases from V and 5 bases from J, with 15 bases between. The CDR3 here is CASSPRRGRETQYF. The CDR3 DNA reads TGTGCCAGCAGCCCTCGGCGGGGTCGGGAGACCCAGTACTTC.

There are a few counts of this clonotype. In DNA, the CDR3 is TGCGCCAGCAGCTCCGTAGCGGGAGCGGGGGAGACCCAGTACTTC. This encodes CASSSVAGAGETQYF. V usage is TRBV5-1 and J usage is TRBJ2-5; the match to TRBD2 covers 9 bases. Germline V gene data show CDR1 as SGHRS and CDR2 as YFSETQ. The ends lost 3 bases at V and 5 bases at J; junction bases unmatched: 8. The CDR3 is 15 amino acids. Looking up the rest from reference TRBV5-1 and TRBJ2-5 gives the full variable domain: KAGVTQTPRYLIKTRGQQVTLSCSPISGHRSVSWYQQTPGQGLQFLFEYFSETQRNKGNFPGRFSGRQFSNSRSEMNVSTLELGDSALYLCASSSVAGAGETQYFGPGTRLLVL.

This clonotype was observed many times. V and J are TRBV7-2 and TRBJ2-5; TRBD2 is a possible D gene (6 bases). The CDR3 totals 14 residues. Germline CDR1 is SGHTA and CDR2 is FQGNSA. Trimming took 5 bases from V and 1 from J, leaving 11 bases between them. The CDR3 is CASSPLAAQETQYF. DNA for the CDR3: TGTGCCAGCAGCCCCTTAGCGGCCCAAGAGACCCAGTACTTC.

This chain connects TRBV11-2 to TRBJ1-2; D might be TRBD1 (5 bases). This CDR3 region has 13 residues. V was cut by 5 bases and J by 7 bases, with 14 bases left in between. Germline assignment: CDR1 SGHAT and CDR2 FQNNGV. The CDR3 is CASSPTGSGGYTF. The CDR3 nucleotides are TGTGCCAGCAGCCCTACAGGTAGTGGTGGCTACACCTTC.

Many counts were recorded for this clonotype. The rearrangement links TRBV20-1 to TRBJ1-1; perhaps TRBD1 as D (5 bases). V lost 5 bases to trimming and J lost 5 bases, with 12 bases between them. Germline V gene sequence: CDR1 DFQATT, CDR2 SNEGSKA (reference sequence). CDR3 length equals 12 residues. The CDR3 spells CSAAQGTTEAFF. CDR3 bases: TGCAGTGCTGCCCAGGGTACAACTGAAGCTTTCTTT.

This clonotype was picked up many times. The chain's CDR3 is CASSAREGVSEQYF. CDR3 sequence (DNA): TGTGCCAGCAGTGCCCGGGAAGGAGTAAGCGAGCAGTACTTC. The rearrangement joins TRBV28 to TRBJ2-7; a possible D gene is TRBD2 (5 bases). Trimming removed 5 bases at V and 6 bases at J, with 17 bases between. CDR1 MDHEN and CDR2 SYDVKM come from the germline V gene. This CDR3 region has 14 residues. Variable domain in full (rest from reference TRBV28 and TRBJ2-7): DVKVTQSSRYLVKRTGEKVFLECVQDMDHENMFWYRQDPGLGLRLIYFSYDVKMKEKGDIPEGYSVSREKKERFSLILESASTNQTSMYLCASSAREGVSEQYFGPGTRLTVT.

The table lists this clonotype with many counts. The V gene is TRBV2, the J gene TRBJ2-5; D perhaps matches TRBD1 (5 bases). Trimming cost V 8 bases and J 3 bases, with 10 bases left between them. Germline V CDR1 and CDR2: SNHLY, FYNNEI. This CDR3 comprises 12 residues. This CDR3 is CASGARKETQYF. As DNA, the CDR3 is TGTGCCAGCGGGGCCCGAAAAGAGACCCAGTACTTC.

This clonotype occurred many times. The rearrangement links TRBV28 to TRBJ2-5; possibly TRBD1 or TRBD2 for D (5 bases each). V lost 6 bases and J lost 3, with 8 bases in between. This CDR3 has 12 residues. Germline CDR1 reads MDHEN; CDR2 reads SYDVKM. The CDR3 nucleotides are TGTGCCAGCAGCGGGACGAAAGAGACCCAGTACTTC. Translating it yields CASSGTKETQYF.

At least ten counts were recorded for this clonotype. This chain links TRBV20-1 with TRBJ2-7; no definite D call. The CDR3 runs 11 residues. Germline CDR1 is DFQATT and CDR2 is SNEGSKA (reference sequence). Trimming pared 3 bases from V and 4 bases from J, leaving 7 bases between. The CDR3 region has the DNA TGCAGTGCTAGTTTGGGGTACGAGCAGTACTTC. It translates to CSASLGYEQYF.

This chain joins TRBV6-5 and TRBJ2-7, with 11 bases fitting TRBD2. The CDR3 totals 15 residues. CDR1 is MNHEY, CDR2 SVGAGI, per germline. Losses at the gene ends were 6 bases for V and 3 bases for J; bases not matched to a gene: 7. The DNA of the CDR3 is TGTGCCAGCAGACTTACTAGCGGGGGCCGCTACGAGCAGTACTTC. It codes for CASRLTSGGRYEQYF.

This clonotype was observed many times. This chain uses TRBV15 with TRBJ1-2, with D tentatively TRBD1 (5 bases). The CDR3 is 13 amino acids. The V end was cut by 3 bases, the J end by 4 bases, with 9 bases between. CDR1 and CDR2 (germline): LNHNV, YYDKDF (reference sequence). CDR3 sequence reads: CATSSDGAYGYTF. DNA for the CDR3: TGTGCCACCAGCAGTGACGGGGCCTATGGCTACACCTTC.

This clonotype was detected ten times or more. The chain carries TRBV6-5 and TRBJ1-2, with 7 positions matching TRBD1. The junction had 10 bases not matched to a gene; V was cut back by 5 bases and J by 4 bases. The CDR3 is made up of 15 amino acids. Germline CDR1 MNHEY, CDR2 SVGAGI. This chain's CDR3 is CASSTPGGGGYGYTF. The CDR3 DNA reads TGTGCCAGCAGTACTCCAGGGGGAGGCGGCTATGGCTACACCTTC.